This T cell receptor beta chain stems from a study of human T cells and chemical hapten exposure. This clonotype was picked up one time. Time point specified: patch test 1, 2 weeks after DPC sensitization. Treatment denoted: therapeutic diphenylcyclopropenone sensitization with weekly scalp DPC. CDR3 length: 12 residues. CDR1 is SQVTM, CDR2 ANQGSEA, per germline. In the original processing: Across samples, TCR counts had a median of 95,638 and ranged from about 23,224 to 700,000. MiXCR was run by TCRdb on the RACE reads, yielding one entry per CDR3 protein. The V and J calls were not made by the authors but by TCRdb's processing. This sample yields just over 80,000 distinct CDR3 sequences, of which 9.5% to 12% are seen a single time; about 4.2% belongs to the top ten.

This TCR was sampled from a woman aged 45-65 years with alopecia areata. Some clones in this sample may be carry-over from other donors' samples. Specimen: whole blood, collected in connection with sensitization to the hapten diphenylcyclopropenone (DPC). The chain has TRBV29-1 and TRBJ1-4; 8 bases are shared with TRBD1. The CDR3 nucleotides read TGCAGTGCTGGACAGGGTCGCGAAAAACTGTTTTTT. Translation: CSAGQGREKLFF. Using reference TRBV29-1 and TRBJ1-4 for the parts outside the CDR3, the full variable domain is SAVISQKPSRDICQRGTSLTIQCQVDSQVTMMFWYRQQPGQSLTLIATANQGSEATYESGFVIDKFPISRPNLTFSTLTVSNMSPEDSSIYLCSAGQGREKLFFGSGTQLSVL.